The 31 T cell receptor beta chains presented below share a single source sample, sequenced in a study of regulatory T cells in long-lasting Graves disease. The sample's time point: newly diagnosed GD, antithyroid drugs for less than 3 months. PBMCs were the source of the RNA used for TCR sequencing. To make TCR beta libraries, researchers used iRepertoire HTBI primers and Arm-PCR of CDR3 regions. TCRdb recomputed calls from the multiplex PCR reads with MiXCR, one row per CDR3 protein. The sample yields approximately 470,000 distinct CDR3 sequences, around 15% seen once. The same data also contributed to another study, on T cells in Graves' hyperthyroidism and ophthalmopathy.

The material sequenced was peripheral blood mononuclear cells (PBMCs), taken at new diagnosis, from a patient treated with antithyroid drugs. The receptors shown here come from a man aged 40-49 years with Graves disease.

This clonotype was observed many times. V gene TRBV19 combines with J gene TRBJ2-1, with TRBD1 identical over 7 bases. The length of the CDR3 is 14 residues. Per germline, CDR1 LNHDA and CDR2 SQIVND (reference sequence). Unmatched junction bases numbered 5, after V lost 3 bases and J lost 6 bases. CDR3 in amino acids: CASSIDRVGNEQFF. CDR3 nucleotide sequence: TGTGCCAGTAGTATCGACAGGGTGGGCAATGAGCAGTTCTTC.

In this sample, this clonotype turned up many times. The rearrangement links TRBV6-1 to TRBJ2-7; no clear D gene. CDR1 is MNHNS and CDR2 is SASEGT in the germline V gene. The V and J ends lost 0 bases and 4 bases respectively, with 16 bases between them. The CDR3 is 16 residues long. The CDR3 nucleotides are TGTGCCAGCAGTGAAGCAGGAAGACTCAGCTTATACGAGCAGTACTTC. Translation: CASSEAGRLSLYEQYF.

The V gene is TRBV18, the J gene TRBJ2-1; maybe TRBD2 (6 bases). From germline, CDR1 is KGHSH and CDR2 LQKENI. Between the trimmed V and J ends, which lost 6 bases and 4 bases, there was a span of 16 bases. This CDR3 contains 15 residues. The CDR3, as DNA: TGTGCCAGCTCCGGCGGGGCGGGCCAATACAATGAGCAGTTCTTC. It encodes CASSGGAGQYNEQFF.

This clonotype was picked up many times. The gene calls are TRBV2 and TRBJ2-5; a possible D gene is TRBD2 (6 bases). Germline V lookup: CDR1 SNHLY, CDR2 FYNNEI. This CDR3 region has 11 residues. The CDR3: CAGGYQETQYF. CDR3 in DNA: TGTGCTGGGGGGTACCAAGAGACCCAGTACTTC.

Of note for this clonotype: A read error may be the cause here, since a much bigger clone is one base away. V usage is TRBV30 and J usage is TRBJ1-3, with D uncertain. The length of the CDR3 is 14 residues. Germline V gives CDR1 GTSNPN, CDR2 SVGIG (reference sequence). In DNA form, the CDR3 reads TGTGCCTGGAATGACGGACTCTCTGGAAACACCGTATATTTT. This encodes CAWNDGLSGNTVYF.

In this sample, this clonotype turned up a few times. The V gene is TRBV2, the J gene TRBJ2-1; D might be TRBD2 (7 bases). Per the germline V gene, CDR1 is SNHLY and CDR2 is FYNNEI. Trimming removed 3 bases from V and 6 bases from J, with 9 bases in between. The CDR3 covers 13 residues. The CDR3 DNA sequence: TGTGCCAGCAGTGAGGGGGGGGCCAATGAGCAGTTCTTC. It is translated as CASSEGGANEQFF.

This clonotype has at least ten counts. The chain has TRBV13 and TRBJ2-1; 13 positions match TRBD2. The CDR3 consists of 14 residues. The germline CDR1 and CDR2 sequences are PRHDT and FYEKMQ (reference sequence). The V segment lost 7 bases and the J segment 10 bases; nucleotides outside the gene matches: 7. The CDR3 here is CASTTSGRAGEQFF. CDR3 in DNA: TGTGCCAGCACCACTAGCGGGAGGGCCGGAGAGCAGTTCTTC.

The chain carries TRBV15 and TRBJ2-3; no clear D gene. Trimming left V 3 bases short and J 8 bases short, with 15 bases between. This CDR3 comprises 14 residues. Looked up from germline, CDR1 is LNHNV and CDR2 is YYDKDF (reference sequence). CDR3 amino acids: CATSSDQIVVTQYF. DNA of the CDR3: TGTGCCACCAGCAGCGATCAAATAGTGGTTACGCAGTATTTT.

The rearrangement uses TRBV15 and TRBJ2-5; 8 nucleotides line up with TRBD1. V lost 2 bases and J lost 2; bases outside the gene matches: 7. The CDR3 sequence is 16 residues long. Germline V lookup: CDR1 LNHNV, CDR2 YYDKDF (reference sequence). The CDR3 here is CATSRMTGALQETQYF. CDR3 DNA: TGTGCCACCAGCAGAATGACAGGGGCGTTACAAGAGACCCAGTACTTC.

The sample holds many counts of this clonotype. J is TRBJ2-7 and V is TRBV29-1; D possibly corresponds to TRBD2 (5 bases). Germline values: CDR1 SQVTM, CDR2 ANQGSEA. The CDR3 has 12 residues. Deletions cut 0 bases from V and 4 bases from J, with 7 bases between. Here the CDR3 reads CSVEDRGYEQYF. CDR3 DNA sequence: TGCAGCGTTGAAGATCGGGGTTACGAGCAGTACTTC.

This clonotype came up many times. CDR3 DNA sequence: TGTGCCAGCGAGGGAGTCGGGGTTTACGAGCAGTACTTC. Translation gives CASEGVGVYEQYF. The V call is TRBV28, the J call TRBJ2-7; D might be TRBD2 (5 bases). This CDR3 region has 13 residues. Between the trimmed V and J ends, which lost 8 bases and 4 bases, there was a span of 15 bases. Germline CDR1 reads MDHEN; CDR2 reads SYDVKM.

The chain recombines TRBV28 with TRBJ1-5; D is perhaps TRBD1 (6 bases). Germline V gives CDR1 MDHEN, CDR2 SYDVKM. The CDR3 is made up of 13 amino acids. Trimming removed 8 bases from V and 4 bases from J, with 12 bases in between. The CDR3 DNA is TGTGCCAGCGAGGGACACGGGAATCAGCCCCAGCATTTT. Protein product: CASEGHGNQPQHF.

V is TRBV7-3 and J is TRBJ2-7; 8 bases are a match to TRBD1. V shed 3 bases and J 5 bases; nucleotides not matched to a gene: 6. Germline V gives CDR1 SGHTA, CDR2 FQGTGA. This CDR3 spans 14 amino acids. The CDR3 sequence: CASSLRQGAHEQYF. The CDR3 bases are TGTGCCAGCAGCTTGAGGCAGGGGGCCCACGAGCAGTACTTC.

This clonotype appeared many times. The CDR3 DNA sequence: TGTGCCAGCATAACGGACAGGGGGACTGAAGCTTTCTTT. Residues: CASITDRGTEAFF. The chain has TRBV28 and TRBJ1-1, with 10 bases aligning to TRBD1. Looked up from germline, CDR1 is MDHEN and CDR2 is SYDVKM. Trimming removed 7 bases from V and 5 bases from J; junction bases left unmatched: 4. This CDR3 contains 13 residues.

V gene TRBV27 combines with J gene TRBJ2-3; the D call may be TRBD1 or TRBD2 (6 bases each). From germline, CDR1 is MNHEY and CDR2 SMNVEV (reference sequence). Trimming took off 7 bases at V and 4 bases at J, with 15 bases between the two ends. The CDR3 covers 14 residues. The CDR3 DNA follows: TGTGCCAGCACGGAGGGGGGTCTGGCAGATACGCAGTATTTT. Amino acids: CASTEGGLADTQYF.

This clonotype has at least ten counts. A junction end diverges from the germline sequence, so it may reflect a read error. The V gene is TRBV4-1, the J gene TRBJ2-7, with 7 bases fitting TRBD2. Germline CDR1 reads MGHRA; CDR2 reads YSYEKL. This CDR3 contains 17 residues. CDR3 sequence: CASSQEGEGGPWNEQYF. In nucleotides, the CDR3 is TGTGCCAGCAGCCAAGAAGGTGAGGGAGGGCCTTGGAACGAGCAGTACTTC.

To note about this clonotype: A junction end diverges from the germline sequence, so it may reflect a read error. The chain is built from TRBV30 and TRBJ2-4; possibly TRBD2 for D (5 bases). There are 14 residues in the CDR3. CDR1 is GTSNPN and CDR2 is SVGIG in the germline V gene (reference sequence). The CDR3 DNA reads as TGTGCCTGGAGTTTCGAGGGAGCCGAAAACATTCAGTACTTC. Translated, it gives CAWSFEGAENIQYF.

This clonotype appeared many times. The rearrangement links TRBV5-1 to TRBJ2-7; D is unclear. The CDR3 sequence is 14 residues long. Germline V lookup: CDR1 SGHRS, CDR2 YFSETQ. Trimming took 3 bases from V and 2 from J, leaving 12 bases between them. CDR3 coding DNA: TGCGCCAGCAGCTCGGGCCCGCCCGCCTACGAGCAGTACTTC. Translating gives CASSSGPPAYEQYF.

This clonotype was observed many times. The V gene is TRBV6-4, the J gene TRBJ2-7; 7 bases fit TRBD1. Germline V gives CDR1 MRHNA, CDR2 SNTAGT. The CDR3 is 17 amino acids. J lost 3 bases, V lost 1 base, and 12 bases had no gene match. CDR3 sequence (DNA): TGTGCCAGCAGTGACTTAGAGGACAGGCGGAAACTCTACGAGCAGTACTTC. Protein sequence: CASSDLEDRRKLYEQYF.

This clonotype was seen ten or more times. The chain employs TRBV28 and TRBJ2-7; TRBD1 might be the D (5 bases). The germline V gene encodes CDR1 MDHEN and CDR2 SYDVKM. CDR3 length: 14 amino acids. The germline V and J ends were trimmed by 5 bases and 3 bases, with 14 bases remaining between them. The CDR3 sequence: CASSAFREIYEQYF. The DNA for the CDR3 is TGTGCCAGCAGTGCTTTCAGGGAAATCTACGAGCAGTACTTC.

This clonotype was recorded many times. V usage is TRBV3-1 and J usage is TRBJ2-7; 9 nucleotides agree with TRBD1. The V gene end was trimmed by 0 bases and the J gene end by 2 bases; junction bases not matched to a gene: 2. The CDR3 is 15 amino acids. Germline V gives CDR1 LGHDT, CDR2 YNNKEL (reference sequence). CDR3 in DNA: TGTGCCAGCAGCCAAGAGGGACAGGGACCCTACGAGCAGTACTTC. Amino acid sequence: CASSQEGQGPYEQYF.

In this sample, this clonotype turned up many times. This chain joins TRBV20-1 and TRBJ1-1; perhaps TRBD1 as D (5 bases). Between the trimmed V and J ends, which lost 0 bases and 1 base, there was a span of 15 bases. CDR3 length: 16 residues. Germline CDR1 and CDR2: DFQATT and SNEGSKA (reference sequence). CDR3 coding DNA: TGCAGTGCTAGAGAGAGGGGTAGAGGCTCGAACACTGAAGCTTTCTTT. Its protein is CSARERGRGSNTEAFF.

This clonotype has ten or more counts. The chain couples TRBV28 to TRBJ2-3; TRBD1 matches at 8 bases. J was trimmed by 10 bases and V by 1 base; bases with no gene match: 10. The CDR3 is made up of 15 amino acids. Germline assignment: CDR1 MDHEN and CDR2 SYDVKM. The CDR3 DNA reads TGTGCCAGCAGTTTATTGGACAGGGAGGTAAAGGCGCAGTATTTT. Translation gives CASSLLDREVKAQYF.

This clonotype was observed many times. This chain connects TRBV27 to TRBJ2-1; a possible D gene is TRBD1 (5 bases). V dropped 4 bases and J dropped 2 bases, with 18 bases sitting between them. The germline gives CDR1 MNHEY, CDR2 SMNVEV (reference sequence). This CDR3 is built from 17 residues. This chain's CDR3 is CASSYNSLRAPYNEQFF. For the CDR3, the DNA is TGTGCCAGCAGTTACAATTCCCTCAGGGCGCCCTACAATGAGCAGTTCTTC.

This clonotype was detected a few times. J is TRBJ2-1 and V is TRBV28; a possible D gene is TRBD1 (5 bases). Germline CDR1 reads MDHEN; CDR2 reads SYDVKM. Between the trimmed V and J ends, which lost 1 base and 13 bases, there was a span of 14 bases. The CDR3 is 13 amino acids. CDR3 in DNA: TGTGCCAGCAGTTTATACGGTGGGCAGGGACAGTTCTTC. Its translation is CASSLYGGQGQFF.

Ten or more counts support this clonotype. The chain couples TRBV30 to TRBJ2-1; 9 bases are shared with TRBD2. J was trimmed by 4 bases and V by 3 bases; bases with no gene match: 10. The CDR3 is made up of 16 amino acids. CDR1 is GTSNPN, CDR2 SVGIG, per germline (reference sequence). The CDR3 DNA reads TGTGCCTGGAGAAAATTAGGACTAGCGAATTACAATGAGCAGTTCTTC. As protein: CAWRKLGLANYNEQFF.

The rearrangement joins TRBV4-1 to TRBJ2-2; D is possibly TRBD2 (6 bases). The CDR3 has 14 amino acids. Per the germline V gene, CDR1 is MGHRA and CDR2 is YSYEKL. Trimming cost V 2 bases and J 6 bases, with 10 bases left between them. In nucleotides, the CDR3 is TGCGCCAGCAGCCAACTGGGACTTTCCGGGGAGCTGTTTTTT. Translated, it gives CASSQLGLSGELFF.

The rearrangement uses TRBV10-1 and TRBJ1-1; possibly TRBD1 for D (5 bases). Trimming removed 6 bases from V and 3 bases from J, with 17 bases in between. Germline V gene lookup returns CDR1 WNHNN and CDR2 SYGVQD (reference sequence). The CDR3 runs to 15 residues. The CDR3: CASSKGGAGDTEAFF. The CDR3 bases are TGCGCCAGCAGCAAGGGAGGGGCCGGGGACACTGAAGCTTTCTTT.

V is TRBV3-1 and J is TRBJ2-3; D not certain. CDR1 and CDR2 (germline): LGHDT, YNNKEL (reference sequence). CDR3 length: 16 amino acids. Deletions cut 0 bases from V and 2 bases from J, with 12 bases between. The DNA of the CDR3 is TGTGCCAGCAGCCAAGATTACAATATAAACACAGATACGCAGTATTTT. This gives the protein CASSQDYNINTDTQYF.

This clonotype was observed at least ten times. The chain uses TRBV12-3 or TRBV12-4 and TRBJ1-2; possibly TRBD1 for D (6 bases). The ends were cut back, 4 bases at V and 4 bases at J, with 16 bases in the middle. The CDR3 is 15 amino acids. In nucleotides, the CDR3 is TGTGCCAGCAGTTATATGGGGCAGGGGAGCTATGGCTACACCTTC. The encoded protein is CASSYMGQGSYGYTF.

This clonotype came up a few times. The chain is built from TRBV4-1 and TRBJ2-3; tentatively, D is TRBD2 (5 bases). V lost 1 base and J 5 bases, leaving 13 bases between the germline ends. The CDR3 consists of 15 residues. CDR1 and CDR2 (germline): MGHRA, YSYEKL. This chain's CDR3 is CASSQVTSRRDTQYF. In nucleotides, the CDR3 is TGCGCCAGCAGCCAAGTTACTAGTCGTAGAGATACGCAGTATTTT.